One TCR beta chain is described in this entry. Clones were sequenced by immunoSEQ multiplex PCR, and TCRdb holds only the in-frame ones, with some missing. Here the sample spans under 400,000 clones, almost 90% being singletons. The data originate from a study of blood T cell repertoires in COVID-19. Whole-study context: From T cells, B-cell-depleted T cells, or PBMCs came the material, which was cDNA or gDNA.

CDR3 length: 15 amino acids. With V trimmed by 5 bases and J by 6 bases, 10 bases remained unmatched. Germline CDR1 and CDR2: MNHEY and SVGEGT. The chain employs TRBV6-2 or TRBV6-3 and TRBJ2-1; 7 nucleotides line up with TRBD1. This receptor was taken from a man younger than 35 with active or convalescent COVID-19. The sequenced material came from peripheral blood. In DNA form, the CDR3 reads TGTGCCAGCAGTCGCACGGGATCAGGGGGCAATGAGCAGTTCTTC. Amino acid sequence: CASSRTGSGGNEQFF.